Listed below are T cell receptor beta chains from one sample, sequenced in a study of memory CD4+ T cells and cytomegalovirus serostatus. Generated by immunoSEQ multiplex PCR, the TCRdb table keeps only in-frame clones and is missing some. The table has under 55,000 clones, about four fifths seen once. Material for sequencing was memory CD4+ T cells from blood. The source is an adult in good health and CMV-seropositive. Each CDR3 is given with its conserved first and last residue. A D gene is named only where the DNA matches it firmly. The size of a clone is reported for some rows only, either as once, few or many, or as a class for expanded clones.

TRBJ1-1 | TRBV10-3 | NA | few | CAISEPTKARDEAFF | TGTGCCATCAGTGAGCCGACAAAAGCCCGGGATGAAGCTTTCTTT
TRBJ1-1 | TRBV29-1 | TRBD1 | NA | CSVSGRGRGSTEAFF | TGCAGCGTAAGTGGCAGGGGGCGCGGGAGCACTGAAGCTTTCTTT
TRBJ2-1 | TRBV9 | NA | NA | CASSVGNWEMGEQFF | TGTGCCAGCAGCGTAGGCAACTGGGAGATGGGGGAGCAGTTCTTC
TRBJ1-2 | TRBV2 | NA | NA | CASSEEGFSGYTF | TGTGCCAGCAGTGAAGAGGGGTTTAGTGGCTACACCTTC
TRBJ1-6 | TRBV7-2 | TRBD1 | NA | CASAVAGTGGSPLHF | TGTGCCAGCGCCGTTGCCGGGACAGGAGGTTCACCCCTCCACTTT
TRBJ1-1 | TRBV2 | NA | NA | CATVQYLNTEAFF | TGTGCCACCGTACAATATTTGAACACTGAAGCTTTCTTT
TRBJ2-3 | TRBV5-1 | NA | once | CASSLGTAPGTDTQYF | TGCGCCAGCAGCTTGGGGACAGCCCCGGGGACAGATACGCAGTATTTT
TRBJ1-6 | TRBV5-1 | TRBD1 | once | CASSLERQGDSPLHF | TGCGCCAGCAGCTTGGAACGGCAGGGGGATTCACCCCTCCACTTT
TRBJ2-7 | TRBV5-6 | NA | NA | CASSHTGTLTYEQYF | TGTGCCAGCAGCCACACAGGGACCCTGACCTACGAGCAGTACTTC
TRBJ2-3 | TRBV15 | NA | NA | CATSREPLGTNEMNTQYF | TGTGCCACCAGCAGAGAGCCCCTAGGAACGAATGAGATGAATACGCAGTATTTT
TRBJ2-1 | TRBV4-1 | TRBD2 | NA | CASSQEVVAGRKQFF | TGCGCCAGCAGCCAAGAAGTGGTAGCGGGGAGAAAGCAGTTCTTC
TRBJ1-1 | TRBV19 | NA | NA | CASSMNRRTEAFF | TGTGCCAGTAGTATGAATCGAAGGACTGAAGCTTTCTTT
TRBJ1-2 | TRBV9 | TRBD1 | NA | CASSAGDRVDYGYTF | TGTGCCAGCAGCGCTGGCGACAGGGTCGACTATGGCTACACCTTC
TRBJ1-5 | TRBV6-5 | TRBD1 | NA | CASRDRHSNQPQHF | TGTGCCAGCCGGGACAGACATAGCAATCAGCCCCAGCATTTT
TRBJ2-5 | TRBV7-2 | TRBD2 | few | CASRLTSGGPGETQYF | TGTGCCAGCAGACTAACTAGCGGGGGGCCAGGGGAGACCCAGTACTTC
TRBJ2-2 | TRBV30 | TRBD1 | NA | CAWSHQLGGTGAAGELFF | TGTGCCTGGAGCCACCAATTGGGCGGGACAGGGGCCGCCGGGGAGCTGTTTTTT
TRBJ1-1 | TRBV16 | NA | once | CASSQGAGGAEAFF | TGTGCCAGCAGCCAAGGGGCCGGAGGGGCTGAAGCTTTCTTT
TRBJ2-1 | TRBV9 | NA | once | CASSVRGDLKNEQFF | TGTGCCAGCAGCGTACGAGGGGACTTAAAAAATGAGCAGTTCTTC
TRBJ1-6 | TRBV18 | TRBD1 | NA | CASSPPGMTGGTSPLHF | TGTGCCAGCTCACCACCGGGAATGACAGGGGGCACATCACCCCTCCACTTT
TRBJ1-1 | TRBV5-1 | TRBD1 | NA | CASSFNTGGWTEAFF | TGCGCCAGCAGCTTCAATACAGGGGGCTGGACTGAAGCTTTCTTT
TRBJ1-2 | TRBV10-3 | NA | NA | CAIGGSQASYTF | TGTGCCATCGGGGGCAGCCAAGCAAGCTACACCTTC
TRBJ2-7 | TRBV2 | TRBD2 | NA | CASTGTRTYEQYF | TGTGCCAGCACCGGGACTAGGACCTACGAGCAGTACTTC
TRBJ1-2 | TRBV30 | TRBD1 | once | CAWGTDRGYGYTF | TGTGCCTGGGGTACTGACAGGGGCTATGGCTACACCTTC
TRBJ2-7 | TRBV4-1 | NA | NA | CASSQVFRSAPGIEQYF | TGCGCCAGCAGCCAAGTCTTTCGGAGCGCCCCGGGTATCGAGCAGTACTTC
TRBJ2-2 | TRBV2 | TRBD1 | NA | CASSGQGAIFTGELFF | TGTGCCAGCTCCGGACAGGGGGCTATATTTACTGGGGAGCTGTTTTTT
TRBJ2-1 | TRBV2 | NA | NA | CASSFLGVDEQFF | TGTGCCAGCAGTTTCCTCGGGGTCGACGAGCAGTTCTTC
TRBJ1-5 | TRBV30 | NA | NA | CAWSVQANPNQPQHF | TGTGCCTGGAGTGTACAGGCAAACCCCAATCAGCCCCAGCATTTT
TRBJ1-5 | TRBV19 | NA | NA | CASQQPPQPQHF | TGTGCCAGTCAACAGCCGCCTCAGCCCCAGCATTTT
TRBJ2-1 | TRBV7-3 | NA | once | CASSFTRGAYNEQFF | TGTGCCAGCAGCTTTACGCGCGGAGCCTACAATGAGCAGTTCTTC
TRBJ1-6 | TRBV6-1 | TRBD1 | NA | CASSEGGTGVSPLHF | TGTGCCAGCAGTGAAGGGGGGACAGGGGTTTCACCCCTCCACTTT
TRBJ2-5 | TRBV6-5 | NA | few | CASSLRVPLETQYF | TGTGCCAGCAGTTTACGGGTTCCGTTGGAGACCCAGTACTTC
TRBJ2-5 | TRBV18 | TRBD2 | NA | CASSPTGGTKETQYF | TGTGCCAGCTCACCGACGGGGGGGACAAAAGAGACCCAGTACTTC
TRBJ2-7 | TRBV19 | NA | once | CASSTPGRTTYEQYF | TGTGCCAGTAGCACCCCGGGACGGACCACCTACGAGCAGTACTTC
TRBJ2-5 | TRBV25-1 | NA | NA | CASSESPPREETQYF | TGTGCCAGCAGTGAATCCCCCCCCCGGGAAGAGACCCAGTACTTC
TRBJ1-1 | TRBV6-5 | NA | few | CASKRGGGGNTEAFF | TGTGCCAGCAAGCGGGGGGGTGGTGGAAACACTGAAGCTTTCTTT
TRBJ2-2 | TRBV5-1 | NA | once | CASSLTVSTTGELFF | TGCGCCAGCAGCTTGACGGTATCGACGACCGGGGAGCTGTTTTTT
TRBJ1-2 | TRBV9 | NA | NA | CASSSLGTANGYTF | TGTGCCAGCAGCTCCCTCGGGACCGCGAATGGCTACACCTTC
TRBJ2-5 | TRBV15 | NA | NA | CATSRDDLAHWGETQYF | TGTGCCACCAGCAGAGATGACCTAGCGCACTGGGGCGAGACCCAGTACTTC
TRBJ2-5 | TRBV7-3 | TRBD2 | NA | CASSPTPGGIEETQYF | TGTGCCAGCAGCCCAACCCCGGGGGGGATCGAAGAGACCCAGTACTTC
TRBJ1-4 | TRBV5-8 | NA | NA | CASAYQTATNEKLFF | TGTGCCAGCGCATACCAGACAGCAACTAATGAAAAACTGTTTTTT
TRBJ2-3 | TRBV30 | TRBD1 | NA | CAWSVTGGTQYF | TGTGCCTGGAGTGTTACAGGGGGTACGCAGTATTTT
TRBJ2-5 | TRBV5-6 | NA | NA | CASSPQFQGPHQETQYF | TGTGCCAGCAGCCCCCAGTTTCAGGGGCCCCACCAAGAGACCCAGTACTTC
TRBJ1-4 | TRBV2 | TRBD1 | NA | CASREGQLYEKLFF | TGTGCCAGCAGGGAGGGACAGTTATATGAAAAACTGTTTTTT
TRBJ1-2 | TRBV6-5 | TRBD1 | NA | CASSTPGQASYGYTF | TGTGCCAGCAGTACTCCCGGACAGGCGAGCTATGGCTACACCTTC
TRBJ2-2 | TRBV18 | NA | NA | CASSFRQSTGTGELFF | TGTGCCAGCTCATTTAGACAGTCCACGGGGACCGGGGAGCTGTTTTTT
TRBJ1-1 | TRBV7-9 | NA | NA | CASSLGTQVQAFF | TGTGCCAGCAGCTTAGGGACACAGGTCCAAGCTTTCTTT
TRBJ2-7 | TRBV29-1 | TRBD1 | NA | CSVRTGGSYEQYF | TGCAGCGTTCGGACAGGGGGCTCCTACGAGCAGTACTTC
TRBJ2-7 | TRBV7-9 | NA | once | CASSRLTEQYF | TGTGCCAGCAGCCGCTTAACAGAGCAGTACTTC
TRBJ2-7 | TRBV30 | TRBD2 | NA | CAWSPRRLAGINEQYF | TGTGCCTGGAGCCCTCGGAGGCTAGCGGGTATCAACGAGCAGTACTTC
TRBJ1-3 | TRBV7-2 | TRBD1 | NA | CASSSGTASASGNTIYF | TGTGCCAGCAGCTCTGGGACAGCGAGCGCCTCTGGAAACACCATATATTTT
TRBJ2-3 | TRBV5-4 | NA | NA | CASSLGGAVTDTQYF | TGTGCCAGCAGCTTGGGGGGGGCAGTGACAGATACGCAGTATTTT
TRBJ2-7 | TRBV28 | TRBD2 | NA | CASSSLGLAGERGYEQYF | TGTGCCAGCAGCTCACTAGGACTAGCGGGAGAGCGCGGTTACGAGCAGTACTTC
TRBJ1-2 | TRBV2 | NA | NA | CASSAENYGYTF | TGTGCCAGCAGTGCTGAGAACTATGGCTACACCTTC
TRBJ1-6 | TRBV7-2 | NA | NA | CASSYVGGGRSPLHF | TGTGCCAGCAGCTACGTGGGGGGGGGTCGGTCACCCCTCCACTTT
TRBJ1-1 | TRBV7-9 | NA | NA | CASSLAVRGEAFF | TGTGCCAGCAGCTTAGCGGTCAGGGGCGAAGCTTTCTTT
TRBJ2-4 | TRBV11-2 | NA | NA | CASSLGNLNIQYF | TGTGCCAGCAGCTTAGGGAACCTAAACATTCAGTACTTC
TRBJ2-3 | TRBV7-2 | TRBD1 | NA | CASTSPRGQGSDTQYF | TGTGCCAGCACCTCCCCGAGGGGACAGGGATCAGATACGCAGTATTTT
TRBJ1-6 | TRBV19 | NA | NA | CAPKDSPLHF | TGTGCCCCGAAAGATTCACCCCTCCACTTT
TRBJ1-2 | TRBV2 | NA | NA | CASIGRSLGYGYTF | TGTGCCAGCATTGGACGGAGCTTAGGCTATGGCTACACCTTC